This T cell receptor (beta chain) was identified in a study of blood T cell repertoires in COVID-19. The V gene's germline CDR1 is MDHEN and CDR2 SYDVKM. V dropped 6 bases and J dropped 2 bases, with 7 bases sitting between them. There are 12 residues in the CDR3. Sequencing used immunoSEQ multiplex PCR; TCRdb keeps in-frame clones, though not all of them. The sample consists of approximately 240,000 clones, roughly 90% of them appearing once. Sequencing input: peripheral blood. This receptor was taken from a woman aged 40-49 years who had recovered from COVID-19. The chain links TRBV28 to TRBJ1-2; D is possibly TRBD1 (5 bases). The CDR3 sequence is CASRQENYGYTF. In nucleotides, the CDR3 is TGTGCCAGCAGACAGGAAAACTATGGCTACACCTTC.